These T cell receptor beta chains were read from a single sample in a study of response to subunit inactivated influenza vaccine. TCRdb itself ran the RT-PCR reads through MiXCR, one entry per CDR3 protein. The sample consists of fewer than 600,000 distinct CDR3 sequences, around 7.9% of them appearing once. The sample here was PBMCs from blood, taken less than 30 months after vaccination. The receptors derive from a man in his fifties or sixties who received an inactivated influenza vaccine. The CDR3 runs from the conserved cysteine through the conserved F or W. Each record gives: V gene, J gene, clone size, D gene, CDR3 DNA, CDR3 protein. A D gene is named only where the DNA matches it firmly. Size values are once, few and many counts, or a class for expanded clones, and some rows have none.

V: TRBV20-1; J: TRBJ1-5; size: NA; D: NA; DNA: TGCAGTGCCCCTCTGCCCGGGAGGGGCAATCAGCCCCAGCATTTT; CDR3: CSAPLPGRGNQPQHF
V: TRBV12-3/TRBV12-4; J: TRBJ1-2; size: many; D: NA; DNA: TGTGCCAGCAGTGGCATGACGGGAACAACCCGCTACACCTTC; CDR3: CASSGMTGTTRYTF
V: TRBV12-3/TRBV12-4; J: TRBJ2-7; size: many; D: TRBD2; DNA: TGTGCCAGCAGTTCCACTAGCGGGGGGGCATACGAGCAGTACTTC; CDR3: CASSSTSGGAYEQYF
V: TRBV7-8; J: TRBJ2-3; size: many; D: NA; DNA: TGTGCCAGCAGCCCGTCCCTCACAGATACGCAGTATTTT; CDR3: CASSPSLTDTQYF
V: TRBV12-3/TRBV12-4; J: TRBJ2-3; size: many; D: TRBD1; DNA: TGTGCCAGCAGTTTAACCGACAGGGGGACAGATACGCAGTATTTT; CDR3: CASSLTDRGTDTQYF
V: TRBV18; J: TRBJ2-7; size: NA; D: NA; DNA: TGTGCCAGCTCACCAACCGGGAATCCGGCAGGGCAGCAGTACTTC; CDR3: CASSPTGNPAGQQYF
V: TRBV6-2/TRBV6-3; J: TRBJ1-5; size: many; D: NA; DNA: TGTGCCAGCAGCGGACAATTAGAGACAAGGGACCTTATAGACAATCAGCCCCAGCATTTT; CDR3: CASSGQLETRDLIDNQPQHF
V: TRBV11-2; J: TRBJ1-6; size: few; D: TRBD1; DNA: TGTGCCAGCAGCTTAGCTCCGGACAGGGGGCGTTCACCCCTCCACTTT; CDR3: CASSLAPDRGRSPLHF
V: TRBV7-2; J: TRBJ1-2; size: few; D: NA; DNA: TGTGCCAGCAGCATAAACCGGGAATCAGGCTACACCTTC; CDR3: CASSINRESGYTF
V: TRBV6-5; J: TRBJ2-1; size: few; D: TRBD2; DNA: TGTGCCAGCAGTTACTCCCCACAGCGGGGGTACAATGAGCAGTTCTTC; CDR3: CASSYSPQRGYNEQFF
V: TRBV4-2; J: TRBJ2-2; size: many; D: NA; DNA: TGTGCCAGCAGCCAAGATTGGGCGGAAGCCGGGGAGCTGTTTTTT; CDR3: CASSQDWAEAGELFF
V: TRBV19; J: TRBJ1-4; size: NA; D: NA; DNA: TGTGCCAGTAGTACCTCCGCGGCGACAGGCTACGGAAAACTGTTTTTT; CDR3: CASSTSAATGYGKLFF
V: TRBV20-1; J: TRBJ2-1; size: NA; D: NA; DNA: TGCAGTGCTAGGGGACTGCGGGGAAGCTCCTACAATGAGCAGTTCTTC; CDR3: CSARGLRGSSYNEQFF
V: TRBV27; J: TRBJ2-5; size: NA; D: NA; DNA: TGTGCCACCGCCAGGGGGGCTCTAGAGACCCAGTACTTC; CDR3: CATARGALETQYF
V: TRBV20-1; J: TRBJ2-7; size: NA; D: TRBD2; DNA: TGCAGTGCTAGAGATCCGGAGACTAGCGGGATCAACGAGCAGTACTTC; CDR3: CSARDPETSGINEQYF
V: TRBV11-1; J: TRBJ2-2; size: NA; D: TRBD2; DNA: TGTGCCAGCAGCTCCAGGACTAGCCGGAACACCGGGGAGCTGTTTTTT; CDR3: CASSSRTSRNTGELFF
V: TRBV27; J: TRBJ1-1; size: NA; D: NA; DNA: TGTGCCAGCAGTTGGTTTTCTTCCACTGAAGCTTTCTTT; CDR3: CASSWFSSTEAFF
V: TRBV9; J: TRBJ2-1; size: NA; D: NA; DNA: TGTGCCAGCAGCGCGAACTACAGGCTCGGGGAGCAGTTCTTC; CDR3: CASSANYRLGEQFF
V: TRBV5-1; J: TRBJ2-5; size: NA; D: NA; DNA: TGCGCCAGCAGCTTGGGAGGTTACAGTCTAGAGACCCAGTACTTC; CDR3: CASSLGGYSLETQYF
V: TRBV4-2; J: TRBJ2-1; size: many; D: TRBD2; DNA: TGTGCCAGCAGCTACTTCAATAGCGGGAGCTCCTACAATGAGCAGTTCTTC; CDR3: CASSYFNSGSSYNEQFF
V: TRBV4-1; J: TRBJ1-5; size: NA; D: NA; DNA: TGCGCCAGCAGCCAAGACCAGGTTAATAGCAATCAGCCCCAGCATTTT; CDR3: CASSQDQVNSNQPQHF
V: TRBV28; J: TRBJ1-2; size: few; D: NA; DNA: TGTGCCAGCAGTTTAGGGGTCCGCTACACCTTC; CDR3: CASSLGVRYTF
V: TRBV9; J: TRBJ1-4; size: few; D: NA; DNA: TGTGCCAGCAGTTCGACCGGCCACACTAATGAAAAACTGTTTTTT; CDR3: CASSSTGHTNEKLFF
V: TRBV5-1; J: TRBJ2-7; size: few; D: NA; DNA: TGCGCCAGCAGCTTGGGAGGTCTCGAGCAGTACTTC; CDR3: CASSLGGLEQYF
V: TRBV18; J: TRBJ1-1; size: NA; D: NA; DNA: TGTGCCAGCTCACCACCAGGCGGGAGGAGCACTGAAGCTTTCTTT; CDR3: CASSPPGGRSTEAFF
V: TRBV5-1; J: TRBJ1-2; size: NA; D: NA; DNA: TGCGCCAGCAGCTTGGGTGGGGACGGTGCTGGCTACACCTTC; CDR3: CASSLGGDGAGYTF